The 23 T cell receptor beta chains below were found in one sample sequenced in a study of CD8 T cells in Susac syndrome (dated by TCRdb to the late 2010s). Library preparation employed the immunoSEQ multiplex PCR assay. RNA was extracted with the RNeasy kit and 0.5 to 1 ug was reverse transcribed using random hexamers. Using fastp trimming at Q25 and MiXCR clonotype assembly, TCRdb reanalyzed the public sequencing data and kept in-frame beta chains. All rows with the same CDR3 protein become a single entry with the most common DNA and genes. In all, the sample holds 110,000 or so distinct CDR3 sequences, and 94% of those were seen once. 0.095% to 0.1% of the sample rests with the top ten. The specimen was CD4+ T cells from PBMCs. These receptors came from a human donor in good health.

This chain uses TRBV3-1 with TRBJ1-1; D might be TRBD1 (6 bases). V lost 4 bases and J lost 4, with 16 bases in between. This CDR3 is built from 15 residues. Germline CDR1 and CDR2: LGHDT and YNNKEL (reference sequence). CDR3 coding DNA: TGTGCCAGCAGCCTAAGTCCGGGGGCGTCCACTGAAGCTTTCTTT. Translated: CASSLSPGASTEAFF.

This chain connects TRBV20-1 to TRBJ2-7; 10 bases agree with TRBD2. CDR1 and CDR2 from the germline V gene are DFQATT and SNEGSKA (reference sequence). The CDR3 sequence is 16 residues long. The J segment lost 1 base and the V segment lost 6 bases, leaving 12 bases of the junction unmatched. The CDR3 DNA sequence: TGCAGTGCCCCGCCCAGCGGGAGGGTGACGTCCTACGAGCAGTACTTC. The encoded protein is CSAPPSGRVTSYEQYF.

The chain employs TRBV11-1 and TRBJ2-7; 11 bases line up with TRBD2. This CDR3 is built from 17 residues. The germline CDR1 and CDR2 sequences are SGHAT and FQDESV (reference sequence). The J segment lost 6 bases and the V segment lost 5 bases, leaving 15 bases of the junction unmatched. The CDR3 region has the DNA TGTGCCAGCAGCGCCTCTCTAGCGGGAGGCCTGTACGGCGAGCAGTACTTC. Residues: CASSASLAGGLYGEQYF.

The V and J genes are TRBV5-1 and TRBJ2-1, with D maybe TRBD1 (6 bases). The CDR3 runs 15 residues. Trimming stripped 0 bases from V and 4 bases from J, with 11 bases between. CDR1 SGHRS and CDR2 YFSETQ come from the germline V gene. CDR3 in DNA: TGCGCCAGCAGCTTGGAAGGGGGTTCTTACAATGAGCAGTTCTTC. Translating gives CASSLEGGSYNEQFF.

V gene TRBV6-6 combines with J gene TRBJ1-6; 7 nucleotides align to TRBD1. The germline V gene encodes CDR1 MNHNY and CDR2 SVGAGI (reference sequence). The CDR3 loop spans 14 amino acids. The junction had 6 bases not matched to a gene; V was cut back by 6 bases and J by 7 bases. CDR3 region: CASSPTGTNSPLHF. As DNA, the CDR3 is TGTGCCAGCAGCCCGACAGGGACGAATTCACCCCTCCACTTT.

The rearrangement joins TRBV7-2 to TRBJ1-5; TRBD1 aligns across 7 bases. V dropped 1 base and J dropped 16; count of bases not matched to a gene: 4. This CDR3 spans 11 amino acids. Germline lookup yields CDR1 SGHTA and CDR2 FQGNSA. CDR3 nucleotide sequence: TGTGCCAGCAGCTTAGGCGGGGACAGACATTTT. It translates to CASSLGGDRHF.

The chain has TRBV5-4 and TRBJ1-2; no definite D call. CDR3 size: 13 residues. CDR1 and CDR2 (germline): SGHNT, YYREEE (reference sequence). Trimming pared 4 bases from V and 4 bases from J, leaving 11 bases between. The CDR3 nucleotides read TGTGCCAGCAGCCCCGACGGACTCTATGGCTACACCTTC. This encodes CASSPDGLYGYTF.

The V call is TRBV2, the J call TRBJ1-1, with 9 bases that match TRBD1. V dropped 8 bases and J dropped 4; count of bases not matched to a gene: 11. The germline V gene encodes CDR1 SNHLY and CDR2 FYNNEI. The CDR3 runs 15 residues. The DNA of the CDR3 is TGTGCCAGCTTAGGACAGGGGTTCACAGGCACTGAAGCTTTCTTT. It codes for CASLGQGFTGTEAFF.

CDR3 nucleotide sequence: TGTGCCAGCAGCCCAACGACTAGTCAGCGGACCCAGTACTTC. This translates into CASSPTTSQRTQYF. V usage is TRBV9 and J usage is TRBJ2-5, with D possibly TRBD2 on 6 matching bases. The V and J ends lost 4 bases and 7 bases respectively, with 17 bases between them. Germline-derived CDR1 and CDR2 are SGDLS and YYNGEE. This CDR3 is built from 14 residues. Complete variable domain (other parts from reference TRBV9 and TRBJ2-5): DSGVTQTPKHLITATGQRVTLRCSPRSGDLSVYWYQQSLDQGLQFLIQYYNGEERAKGNILERFSAQQFPDLHSELNLSSLELGDSALYFCASSPTTSQRTQYFGPGTRLLVL.

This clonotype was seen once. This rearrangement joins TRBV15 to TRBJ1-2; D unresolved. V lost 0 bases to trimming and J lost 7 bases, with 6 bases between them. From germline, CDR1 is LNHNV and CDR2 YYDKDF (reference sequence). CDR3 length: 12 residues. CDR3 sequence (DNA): TGTGCCACCAGCAGAGATGGTGTTGGCTACACCTTC. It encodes CATSRDGVGYTF.

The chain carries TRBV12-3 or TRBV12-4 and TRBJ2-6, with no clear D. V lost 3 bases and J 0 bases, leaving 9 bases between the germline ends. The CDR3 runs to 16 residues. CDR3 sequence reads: CASSFTTGSGANVLTF. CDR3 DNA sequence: TGTGCCAGCAGTTTCACGACGGGCTCTGGGGCCAACGTCCTGACTTTC.

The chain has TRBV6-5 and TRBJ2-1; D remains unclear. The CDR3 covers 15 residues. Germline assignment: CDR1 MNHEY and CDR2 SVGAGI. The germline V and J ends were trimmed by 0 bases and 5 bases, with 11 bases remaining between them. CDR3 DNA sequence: TGTGCCAGCAGTTACTCTTCCGGCAGCCACAATGAGCAGTTCTTC. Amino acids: CASSYSSGSHNEQFF.

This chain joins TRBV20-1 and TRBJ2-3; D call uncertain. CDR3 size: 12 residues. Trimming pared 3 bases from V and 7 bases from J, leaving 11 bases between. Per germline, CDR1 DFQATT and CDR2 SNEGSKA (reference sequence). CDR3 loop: CSARHGQNTQYF. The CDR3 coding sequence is TGCAGTGCTAGGCACGGCCAAAATACGCAGTATTTT.

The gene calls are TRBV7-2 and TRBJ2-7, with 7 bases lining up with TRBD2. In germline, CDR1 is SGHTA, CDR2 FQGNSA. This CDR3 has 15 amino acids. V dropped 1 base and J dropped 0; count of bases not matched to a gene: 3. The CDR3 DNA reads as TGTGCCAGCAGCTTAGGTCTAGCGGCCTCCTACGAGCAGTACTTC. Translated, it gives CASSLGLAASYEQYF.

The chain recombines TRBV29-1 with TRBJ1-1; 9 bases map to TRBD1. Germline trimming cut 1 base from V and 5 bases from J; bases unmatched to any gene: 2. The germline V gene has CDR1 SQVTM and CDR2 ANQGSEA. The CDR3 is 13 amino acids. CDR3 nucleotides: TGCAGCGTTGAAGGACAGGGGGAGACTGAAGCTTTCTTT. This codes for CSVEGQGETEAFF.

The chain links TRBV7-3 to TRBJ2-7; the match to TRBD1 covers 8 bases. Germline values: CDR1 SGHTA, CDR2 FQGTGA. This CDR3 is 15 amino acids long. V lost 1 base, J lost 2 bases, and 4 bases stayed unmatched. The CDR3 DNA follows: TGTGCCAGCAGCTTAAGGGCAGGGGGCCCCTACGAGCAGTACTTC. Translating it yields CASSLRAGGPYEQYF.

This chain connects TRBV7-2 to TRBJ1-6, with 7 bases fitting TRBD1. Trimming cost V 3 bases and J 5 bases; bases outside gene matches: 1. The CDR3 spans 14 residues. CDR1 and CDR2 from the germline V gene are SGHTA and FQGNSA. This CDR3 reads CASSFGTDNSPLHF. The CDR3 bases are TGTGCCAGCAGCTTTGGGACAGATAATTCACCCCTCCACTTT.

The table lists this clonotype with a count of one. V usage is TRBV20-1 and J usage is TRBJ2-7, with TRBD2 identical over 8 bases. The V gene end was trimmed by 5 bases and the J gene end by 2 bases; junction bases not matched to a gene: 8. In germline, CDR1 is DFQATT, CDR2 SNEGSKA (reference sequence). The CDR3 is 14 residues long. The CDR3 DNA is TGCAGTGCTGTTACTAGCGGTCCGGCCTACGAGCAGTACTTC. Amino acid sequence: CSAVTSGPAYEQYF.

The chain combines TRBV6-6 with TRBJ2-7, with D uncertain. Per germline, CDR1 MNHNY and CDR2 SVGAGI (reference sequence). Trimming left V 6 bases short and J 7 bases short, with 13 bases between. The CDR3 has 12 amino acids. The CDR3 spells CASSPGVWEQYF. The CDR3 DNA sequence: TGTGCCAGCAGCCCCGGAGTCTGGGAGCAGTACTTC.

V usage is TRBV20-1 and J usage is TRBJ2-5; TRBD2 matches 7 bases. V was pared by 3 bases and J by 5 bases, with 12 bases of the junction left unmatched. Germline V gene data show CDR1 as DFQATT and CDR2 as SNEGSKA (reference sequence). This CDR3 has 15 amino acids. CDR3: CSASFPGLPWETQYF. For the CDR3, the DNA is TGCAGTGCTAGCTTTCCGGGACTACCGTGGGAGACCCAGTACTTC.

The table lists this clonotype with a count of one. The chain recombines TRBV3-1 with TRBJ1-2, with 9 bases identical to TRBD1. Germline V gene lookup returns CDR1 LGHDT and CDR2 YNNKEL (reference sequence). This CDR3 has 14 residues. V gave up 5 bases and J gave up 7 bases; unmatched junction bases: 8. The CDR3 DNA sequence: TGTGCCAGCAGCACACAGGGGGCTATTTTTGGCTACACCTTC. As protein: CASSTQGAIFGYTF.

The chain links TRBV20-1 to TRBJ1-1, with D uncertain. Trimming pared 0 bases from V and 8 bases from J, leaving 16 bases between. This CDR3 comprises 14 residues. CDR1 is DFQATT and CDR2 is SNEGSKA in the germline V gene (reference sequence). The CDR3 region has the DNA TGCAGTGCTAGAGAGGTCAAGGCCCGCATCGAAGCTTTCTTT. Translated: CSAREVKARIEAFF.

Here the CDR3 DNA reads TGTGCCAGCAGCACCCGGGACAGCTACTCTGGAAACACCATATATTTT. This sequence encodes CASSTRDSYSGNTIYF. The chain has TRBV7-2 and TRBJ1-3; 7 bases align to TRBD1. Germline CDR1 and CDR2: SGHTA and FQGNSA. CDR3 length equals 16 residues. Trimming took 5 bases from V and 0 from J; bases not matched to a gene: 7.